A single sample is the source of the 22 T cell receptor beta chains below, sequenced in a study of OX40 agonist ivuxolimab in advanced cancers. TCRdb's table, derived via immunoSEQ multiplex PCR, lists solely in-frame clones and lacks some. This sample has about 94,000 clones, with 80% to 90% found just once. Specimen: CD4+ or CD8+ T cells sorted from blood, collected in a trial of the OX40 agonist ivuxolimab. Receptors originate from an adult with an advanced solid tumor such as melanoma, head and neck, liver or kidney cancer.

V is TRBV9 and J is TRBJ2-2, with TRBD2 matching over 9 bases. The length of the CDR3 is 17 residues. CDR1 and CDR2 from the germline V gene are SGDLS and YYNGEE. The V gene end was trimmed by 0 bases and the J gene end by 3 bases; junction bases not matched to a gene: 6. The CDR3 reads CASSVGGRGGYTGELFF. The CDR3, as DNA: TGTGCCAGCAGCGTAGGCGGGAGGGGAGGATACACCGGGGAGCTGTTTTTT.

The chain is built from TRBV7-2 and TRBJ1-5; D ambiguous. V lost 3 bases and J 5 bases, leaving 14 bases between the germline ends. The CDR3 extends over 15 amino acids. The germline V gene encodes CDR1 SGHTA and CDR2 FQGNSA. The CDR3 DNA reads TGTGCCAGCAGCTTCTTACCACACCATGATCAGCCCCAGCATTTT. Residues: CASSFLPHHDQPQHF.

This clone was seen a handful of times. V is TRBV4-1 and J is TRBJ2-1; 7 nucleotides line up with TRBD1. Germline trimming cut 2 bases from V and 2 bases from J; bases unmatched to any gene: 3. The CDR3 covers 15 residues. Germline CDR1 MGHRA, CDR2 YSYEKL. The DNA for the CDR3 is TGCGCCAGCAGCCAAATGCAGGGGGCCTACAATGAGCAGTTCTTC. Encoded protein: CASSQMQGAYNEQFF.

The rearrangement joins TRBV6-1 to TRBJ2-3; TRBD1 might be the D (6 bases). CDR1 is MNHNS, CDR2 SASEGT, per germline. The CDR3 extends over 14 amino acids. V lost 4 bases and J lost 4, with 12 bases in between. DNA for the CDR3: TGTGCCAGCAGTGTACAGGGTGGGGCAGATACGCAGTATTTT. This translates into CASSVQGGADTQYF.

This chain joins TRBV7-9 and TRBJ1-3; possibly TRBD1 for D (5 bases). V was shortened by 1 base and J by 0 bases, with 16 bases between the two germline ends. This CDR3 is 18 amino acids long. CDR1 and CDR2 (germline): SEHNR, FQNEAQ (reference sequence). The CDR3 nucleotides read TGTGCCAGCAGCTTAGGTCCGTCGGGACGGATCTCTGGAAACACCATATATTTT. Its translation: CASSLGPSGRISGNTIYF.

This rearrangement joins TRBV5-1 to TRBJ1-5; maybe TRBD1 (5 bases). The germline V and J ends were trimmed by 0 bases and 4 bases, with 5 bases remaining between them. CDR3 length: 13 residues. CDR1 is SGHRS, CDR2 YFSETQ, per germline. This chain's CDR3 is CASSLGQNQPQHF. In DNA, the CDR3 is TGCGCCAGCAGCTTGGGACAGAATCAGCCCCAGCATTTT.

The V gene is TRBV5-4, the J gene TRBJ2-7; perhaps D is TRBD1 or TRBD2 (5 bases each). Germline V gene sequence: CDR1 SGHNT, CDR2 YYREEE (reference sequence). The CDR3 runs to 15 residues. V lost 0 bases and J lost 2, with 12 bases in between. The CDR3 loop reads CASSLARDGTYEQYF. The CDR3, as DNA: TGTGCCAGCAGCTTGGCCCGGGACGGGACCTACGAGCAGTACTTC.

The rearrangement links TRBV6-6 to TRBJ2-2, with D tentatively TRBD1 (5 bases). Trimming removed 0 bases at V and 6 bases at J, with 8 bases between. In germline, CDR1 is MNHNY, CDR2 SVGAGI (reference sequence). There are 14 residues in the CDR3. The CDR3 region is CASSYSQGSGELFF. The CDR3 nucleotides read TGTGCCAGCAGTTACTCCCAGGGTTCCGGGGAGCTGTTTTTT.

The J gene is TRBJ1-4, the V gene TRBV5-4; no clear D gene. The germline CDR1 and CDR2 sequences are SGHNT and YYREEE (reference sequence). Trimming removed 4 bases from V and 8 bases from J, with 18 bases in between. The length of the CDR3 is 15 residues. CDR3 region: CASSRESAPQEKLFF. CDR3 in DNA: TGTGCCAGCAGCCGAGAATCCGCGCCCCAGGAAAAACTGTTTTTT. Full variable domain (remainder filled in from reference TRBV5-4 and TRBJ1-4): ETGVTQSPTHLIKTRGQQVTLRCSSQSGHNTVSWYQQALGQGPQFIFQYYREEENGRGNFPPRFSGLQFPNYSSELNVNALELDDSALYLCASSRESAPQEKLFFGSGTQLSVL.

CDR3 loop: CASSLKGLNTGELFF. The CDR3 DNA reads as TGTGCCAGCAGCTTGAAAGGGCTGAACACCGGGGAGCTGTTTTTT. The V and J genes are TRBV5-6 and TRBJ2-2; no clear D. Per the germline V gene, CDR1 is SGHDT and CDR2 is YYEEEE. Trimming cost V 1 base and J 1 base, with 8 bases left between them. The CDR3 covers 15 residues.

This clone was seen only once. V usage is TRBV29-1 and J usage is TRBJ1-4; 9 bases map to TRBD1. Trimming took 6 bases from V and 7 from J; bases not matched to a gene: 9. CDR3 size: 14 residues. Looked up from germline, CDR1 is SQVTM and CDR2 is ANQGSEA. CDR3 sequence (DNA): TGCAGCGTGGAGGGGACAGGGCAGGGTGAAAAACTGTTTTTT. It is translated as CSVEGTGQGEKLFF.

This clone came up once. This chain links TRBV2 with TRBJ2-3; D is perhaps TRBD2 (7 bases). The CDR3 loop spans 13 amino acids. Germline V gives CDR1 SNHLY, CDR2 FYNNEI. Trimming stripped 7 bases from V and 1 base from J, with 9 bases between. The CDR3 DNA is TGTGCCAGCAAGGGGGGGGGCACAGATACGCAGTATTTT. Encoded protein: CASKGGGTDTQYF.

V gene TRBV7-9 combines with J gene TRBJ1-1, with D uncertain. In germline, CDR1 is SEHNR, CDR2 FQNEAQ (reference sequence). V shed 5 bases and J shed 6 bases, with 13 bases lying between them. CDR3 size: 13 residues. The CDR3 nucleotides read TGTGCCAGCAGCCTCCCAACGTACGCTGAAGCTTTCTTT. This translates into CASSLPTYAEAFF.

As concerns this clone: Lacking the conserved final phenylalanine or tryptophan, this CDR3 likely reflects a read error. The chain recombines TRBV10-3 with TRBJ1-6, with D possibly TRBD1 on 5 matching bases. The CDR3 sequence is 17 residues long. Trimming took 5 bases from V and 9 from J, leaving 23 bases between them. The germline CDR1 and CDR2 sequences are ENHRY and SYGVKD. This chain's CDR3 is CAISNLQTGAGSSPLHL. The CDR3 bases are TGTGCCATCAGTAACCTTCAAACAGGAGCGGGAAGTTCACCCCTCCACCTT.

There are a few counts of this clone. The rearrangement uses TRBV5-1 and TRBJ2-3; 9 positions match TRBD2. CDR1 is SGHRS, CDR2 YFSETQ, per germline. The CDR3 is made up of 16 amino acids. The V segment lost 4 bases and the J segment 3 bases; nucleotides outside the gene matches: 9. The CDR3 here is CASSPTAGGQTDTQYF. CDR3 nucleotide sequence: TGCGCCAGCAGCCCGACGGCGGGGGGGCAAACAGATACGCAGTATTTT.

The CDR3 loop is CASSVDDRGTEQYF. Written as DNA, the CDR3 is TGTGCCAGCAGCGTAGACGACAGGGGTACCGAGCAGTACTTC. V gene TRBV9 combines with J gene TRBJ2-7; 8 bases map to TRBD1. CDR3 length equals 14 residues. CDR1 is SGDLS, CDR2 YYNGEE, per germline. V trimming: 0 bases; J trimming: 6 bases; junction bases outside the gene matches: 5.

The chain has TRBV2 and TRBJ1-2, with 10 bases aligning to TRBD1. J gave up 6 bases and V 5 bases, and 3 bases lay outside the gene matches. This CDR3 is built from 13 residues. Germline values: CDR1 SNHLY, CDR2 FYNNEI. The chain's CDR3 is CASSLTGGDGYTF. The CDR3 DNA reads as TGTGCCAGCAGTTTGACAGGGGGCGATGGCTACACCTTC.

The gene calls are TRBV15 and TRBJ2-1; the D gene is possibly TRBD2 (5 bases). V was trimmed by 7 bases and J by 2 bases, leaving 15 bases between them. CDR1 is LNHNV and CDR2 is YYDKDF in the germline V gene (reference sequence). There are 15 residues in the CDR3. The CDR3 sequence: CATKRPGAPYNEQFF. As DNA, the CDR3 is TGTGCCACCAAGCGGCCGGGCGCCCCCTACAATGAGCAGTTCTTC.

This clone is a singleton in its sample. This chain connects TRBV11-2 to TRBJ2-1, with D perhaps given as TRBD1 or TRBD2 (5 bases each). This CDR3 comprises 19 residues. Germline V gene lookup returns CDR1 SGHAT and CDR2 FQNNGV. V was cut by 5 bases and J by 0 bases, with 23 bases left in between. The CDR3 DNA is TGTGCCAGCAGCCCGCCCGAGGGGTCAGCAGGGAGCTCCTACAATGAGCAGTTCTTC. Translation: CASSPPEGSAGSSYNEQFF.

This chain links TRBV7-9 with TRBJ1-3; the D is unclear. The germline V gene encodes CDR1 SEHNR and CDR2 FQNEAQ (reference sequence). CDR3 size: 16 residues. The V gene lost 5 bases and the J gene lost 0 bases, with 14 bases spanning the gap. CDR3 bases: TGTGCCAGCAGCCGAGGCGCGGCGAGCTCTGGAAACACCATATATTTT. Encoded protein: CASSRGAASSGNTIYF. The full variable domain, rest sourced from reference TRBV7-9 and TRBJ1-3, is DTGVSQNPRHKITKRGQNVTFRCDPISEHNRLYWYRQTLGQGPEFLTYFQNEAQLEKSRLLSDRFSAERPKGSFSTLEIQRTEQGDSAMYLCASSRGAASSGNTIYFGEGSWLTVV.

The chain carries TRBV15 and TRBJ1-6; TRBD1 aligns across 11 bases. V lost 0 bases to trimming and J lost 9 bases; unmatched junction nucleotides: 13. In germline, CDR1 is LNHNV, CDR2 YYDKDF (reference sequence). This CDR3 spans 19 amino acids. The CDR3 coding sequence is TGTGCCACCAGCAGAGATGGATGGGGGGTGGGACAGGGGGTTTCACCCCTCCACTTT. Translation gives CATSRDGWGVGQGVSPLHF. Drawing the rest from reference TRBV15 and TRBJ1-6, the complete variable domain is DAMVIQNPRYQVTQFGKPVTLSCSQTLNHNVMYWYQQKSSQAPKLLFHYYDKDFNNEADTPDNFQSRRPNTSFCFLDIRSPGLGDTAMYLCATSRDGWGVGQGVSPLHFGNGTRLTVT.

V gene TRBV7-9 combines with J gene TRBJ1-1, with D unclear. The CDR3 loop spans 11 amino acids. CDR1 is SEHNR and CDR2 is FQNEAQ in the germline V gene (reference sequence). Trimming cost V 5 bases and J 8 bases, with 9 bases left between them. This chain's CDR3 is CASSPSVEAFF. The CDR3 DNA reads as TGTGCCAGCAGCCCGTCTGTCGAAGCTTTCTTT.